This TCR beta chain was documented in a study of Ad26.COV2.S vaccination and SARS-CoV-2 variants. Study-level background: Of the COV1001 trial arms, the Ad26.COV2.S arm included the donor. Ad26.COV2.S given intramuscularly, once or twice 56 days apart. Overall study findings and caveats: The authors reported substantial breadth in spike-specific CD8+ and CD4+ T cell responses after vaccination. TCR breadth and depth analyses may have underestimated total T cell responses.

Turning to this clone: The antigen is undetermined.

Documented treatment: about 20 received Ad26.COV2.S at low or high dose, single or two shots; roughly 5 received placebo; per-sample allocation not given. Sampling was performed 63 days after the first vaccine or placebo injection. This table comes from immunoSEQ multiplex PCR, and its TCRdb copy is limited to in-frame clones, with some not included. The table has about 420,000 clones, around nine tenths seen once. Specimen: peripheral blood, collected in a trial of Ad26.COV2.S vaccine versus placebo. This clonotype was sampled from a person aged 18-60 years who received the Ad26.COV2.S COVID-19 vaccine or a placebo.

CDR3 DNA: TGTGCCAGCAGCTTAGGGGGGCGAGGCAATCAGCCCCAGCATTTT. This sequence encodes CASSLGGRGNQPQHF. The chain uses TRBV7-6 and TRBJ1-5; D is possibly TRBD1 (6 bases). The CDR3 contains 15 residues. Germline V gives CDR1 SGHVS, CDR2 FNYEAQ. The V end was cut by 1 base, the J end by 2 bases, with 9 bases between.